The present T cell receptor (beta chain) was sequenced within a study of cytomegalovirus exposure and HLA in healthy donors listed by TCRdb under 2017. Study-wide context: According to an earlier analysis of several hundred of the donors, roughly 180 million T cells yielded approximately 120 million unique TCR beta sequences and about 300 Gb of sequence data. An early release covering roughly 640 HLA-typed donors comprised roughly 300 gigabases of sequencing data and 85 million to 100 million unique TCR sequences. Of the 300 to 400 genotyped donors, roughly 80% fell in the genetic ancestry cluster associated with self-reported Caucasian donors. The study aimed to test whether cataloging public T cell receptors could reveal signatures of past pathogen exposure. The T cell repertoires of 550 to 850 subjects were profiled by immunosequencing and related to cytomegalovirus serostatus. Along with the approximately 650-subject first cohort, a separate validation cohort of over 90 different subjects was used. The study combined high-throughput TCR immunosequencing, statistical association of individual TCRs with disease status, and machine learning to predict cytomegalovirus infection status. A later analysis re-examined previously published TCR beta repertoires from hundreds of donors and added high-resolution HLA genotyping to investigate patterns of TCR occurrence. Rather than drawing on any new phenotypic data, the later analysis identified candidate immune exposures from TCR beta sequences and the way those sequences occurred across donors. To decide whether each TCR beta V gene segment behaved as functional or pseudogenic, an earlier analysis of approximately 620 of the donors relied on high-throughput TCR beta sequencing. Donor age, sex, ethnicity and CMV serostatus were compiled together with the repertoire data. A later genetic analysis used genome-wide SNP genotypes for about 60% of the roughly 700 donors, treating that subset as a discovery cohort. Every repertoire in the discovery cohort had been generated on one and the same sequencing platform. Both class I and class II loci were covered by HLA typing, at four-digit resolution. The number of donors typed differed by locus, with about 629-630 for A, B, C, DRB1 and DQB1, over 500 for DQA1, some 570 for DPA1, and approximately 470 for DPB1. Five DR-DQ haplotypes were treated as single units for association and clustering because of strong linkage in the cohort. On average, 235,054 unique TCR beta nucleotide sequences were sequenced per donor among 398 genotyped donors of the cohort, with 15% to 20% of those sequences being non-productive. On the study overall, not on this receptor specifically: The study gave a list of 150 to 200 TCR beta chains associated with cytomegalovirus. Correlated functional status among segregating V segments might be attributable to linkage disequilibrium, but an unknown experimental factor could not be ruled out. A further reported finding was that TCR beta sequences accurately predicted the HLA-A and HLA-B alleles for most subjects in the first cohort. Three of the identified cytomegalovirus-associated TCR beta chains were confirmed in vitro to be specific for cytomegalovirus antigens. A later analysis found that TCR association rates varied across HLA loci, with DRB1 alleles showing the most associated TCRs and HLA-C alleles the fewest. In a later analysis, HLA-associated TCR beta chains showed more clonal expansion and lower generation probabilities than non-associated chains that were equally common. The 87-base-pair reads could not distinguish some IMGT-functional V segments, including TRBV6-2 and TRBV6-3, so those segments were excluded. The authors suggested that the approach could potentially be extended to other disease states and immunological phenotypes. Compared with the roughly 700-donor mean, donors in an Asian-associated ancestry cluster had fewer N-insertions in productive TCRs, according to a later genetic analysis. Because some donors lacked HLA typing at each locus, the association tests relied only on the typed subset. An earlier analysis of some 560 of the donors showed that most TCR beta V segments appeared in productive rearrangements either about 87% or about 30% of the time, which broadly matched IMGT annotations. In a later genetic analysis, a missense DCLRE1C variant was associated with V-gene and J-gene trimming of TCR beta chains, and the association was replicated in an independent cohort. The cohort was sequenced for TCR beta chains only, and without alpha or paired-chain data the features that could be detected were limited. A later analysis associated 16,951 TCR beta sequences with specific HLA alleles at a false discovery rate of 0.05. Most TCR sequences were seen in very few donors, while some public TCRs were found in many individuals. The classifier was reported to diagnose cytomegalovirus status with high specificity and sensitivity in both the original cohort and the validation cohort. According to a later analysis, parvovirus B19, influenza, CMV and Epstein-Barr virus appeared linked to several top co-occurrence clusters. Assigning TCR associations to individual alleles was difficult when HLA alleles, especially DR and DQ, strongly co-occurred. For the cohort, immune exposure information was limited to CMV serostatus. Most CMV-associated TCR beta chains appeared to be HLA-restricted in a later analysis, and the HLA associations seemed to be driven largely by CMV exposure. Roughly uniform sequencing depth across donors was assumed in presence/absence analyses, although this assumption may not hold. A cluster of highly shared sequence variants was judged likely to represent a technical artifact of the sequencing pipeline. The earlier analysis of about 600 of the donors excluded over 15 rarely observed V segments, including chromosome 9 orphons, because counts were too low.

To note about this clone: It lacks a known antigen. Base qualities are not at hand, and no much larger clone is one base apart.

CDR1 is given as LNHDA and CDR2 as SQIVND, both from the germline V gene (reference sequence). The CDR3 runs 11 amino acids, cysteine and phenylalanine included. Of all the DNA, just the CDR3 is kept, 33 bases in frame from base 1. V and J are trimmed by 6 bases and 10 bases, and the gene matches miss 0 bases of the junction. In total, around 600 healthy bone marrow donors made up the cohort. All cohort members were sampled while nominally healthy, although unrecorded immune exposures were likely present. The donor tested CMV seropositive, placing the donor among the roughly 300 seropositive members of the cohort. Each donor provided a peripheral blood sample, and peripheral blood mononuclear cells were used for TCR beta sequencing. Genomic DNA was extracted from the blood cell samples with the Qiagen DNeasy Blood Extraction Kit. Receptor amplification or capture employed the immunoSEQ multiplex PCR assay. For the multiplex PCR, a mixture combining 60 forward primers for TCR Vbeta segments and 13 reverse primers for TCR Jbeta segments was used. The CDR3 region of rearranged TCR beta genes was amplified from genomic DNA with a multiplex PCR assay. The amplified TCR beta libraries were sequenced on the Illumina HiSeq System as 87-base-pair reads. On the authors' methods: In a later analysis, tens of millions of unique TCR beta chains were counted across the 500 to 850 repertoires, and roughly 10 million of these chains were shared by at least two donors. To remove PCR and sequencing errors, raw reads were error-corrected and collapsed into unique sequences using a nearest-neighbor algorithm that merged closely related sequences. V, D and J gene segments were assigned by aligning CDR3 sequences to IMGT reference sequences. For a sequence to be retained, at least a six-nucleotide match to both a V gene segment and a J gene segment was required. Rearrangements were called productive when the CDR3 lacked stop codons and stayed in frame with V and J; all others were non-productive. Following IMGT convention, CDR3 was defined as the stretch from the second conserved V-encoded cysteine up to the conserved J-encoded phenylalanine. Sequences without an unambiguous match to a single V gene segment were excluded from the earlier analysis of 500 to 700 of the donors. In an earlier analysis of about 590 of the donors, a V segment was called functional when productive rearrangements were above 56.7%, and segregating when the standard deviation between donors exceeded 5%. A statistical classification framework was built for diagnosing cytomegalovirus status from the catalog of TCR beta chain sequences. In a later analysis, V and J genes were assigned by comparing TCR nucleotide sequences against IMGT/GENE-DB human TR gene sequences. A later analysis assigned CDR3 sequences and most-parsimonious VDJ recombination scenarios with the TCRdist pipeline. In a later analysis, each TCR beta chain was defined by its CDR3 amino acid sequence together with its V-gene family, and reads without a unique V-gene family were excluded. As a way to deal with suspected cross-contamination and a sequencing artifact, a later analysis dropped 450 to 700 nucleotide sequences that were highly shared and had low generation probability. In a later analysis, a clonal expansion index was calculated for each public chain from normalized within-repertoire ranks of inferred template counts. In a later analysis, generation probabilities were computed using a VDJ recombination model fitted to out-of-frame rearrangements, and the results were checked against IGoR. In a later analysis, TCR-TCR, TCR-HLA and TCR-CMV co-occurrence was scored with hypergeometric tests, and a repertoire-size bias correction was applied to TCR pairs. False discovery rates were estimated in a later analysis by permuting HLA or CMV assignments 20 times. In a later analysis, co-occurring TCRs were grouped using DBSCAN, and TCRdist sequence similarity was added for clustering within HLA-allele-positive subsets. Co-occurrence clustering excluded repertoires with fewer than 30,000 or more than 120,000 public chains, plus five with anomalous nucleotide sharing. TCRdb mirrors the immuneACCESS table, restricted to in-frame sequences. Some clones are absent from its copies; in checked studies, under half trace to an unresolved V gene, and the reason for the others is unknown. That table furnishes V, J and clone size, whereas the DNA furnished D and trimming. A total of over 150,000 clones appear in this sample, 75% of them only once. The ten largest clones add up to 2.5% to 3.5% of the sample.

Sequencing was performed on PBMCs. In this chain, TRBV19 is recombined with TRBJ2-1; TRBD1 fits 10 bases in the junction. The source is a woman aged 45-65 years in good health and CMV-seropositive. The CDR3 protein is CASRTGGEQFF. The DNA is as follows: TGTGCCAGTAGGACAGGGGGCGAGCAGTTCTTC.